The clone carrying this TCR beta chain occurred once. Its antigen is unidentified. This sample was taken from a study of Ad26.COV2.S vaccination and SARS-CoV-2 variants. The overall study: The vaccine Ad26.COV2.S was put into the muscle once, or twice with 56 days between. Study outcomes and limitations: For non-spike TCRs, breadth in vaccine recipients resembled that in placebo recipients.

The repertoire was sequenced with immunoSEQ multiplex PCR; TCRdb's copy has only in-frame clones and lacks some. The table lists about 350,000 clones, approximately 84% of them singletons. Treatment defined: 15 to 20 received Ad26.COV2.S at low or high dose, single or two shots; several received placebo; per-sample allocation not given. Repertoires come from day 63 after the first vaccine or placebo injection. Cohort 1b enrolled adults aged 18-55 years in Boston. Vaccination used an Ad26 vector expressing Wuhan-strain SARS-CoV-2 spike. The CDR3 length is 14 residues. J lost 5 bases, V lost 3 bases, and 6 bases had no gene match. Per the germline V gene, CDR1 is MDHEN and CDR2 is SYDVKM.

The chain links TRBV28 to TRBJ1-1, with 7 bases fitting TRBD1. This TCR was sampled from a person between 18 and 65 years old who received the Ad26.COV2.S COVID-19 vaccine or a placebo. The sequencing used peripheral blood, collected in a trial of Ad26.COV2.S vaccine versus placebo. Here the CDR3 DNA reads TGTGCCAGCAGTTTGGCGGGACAGCAGACTGAAGCTTTCTTT. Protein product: CASSLAGQQTEAFF.